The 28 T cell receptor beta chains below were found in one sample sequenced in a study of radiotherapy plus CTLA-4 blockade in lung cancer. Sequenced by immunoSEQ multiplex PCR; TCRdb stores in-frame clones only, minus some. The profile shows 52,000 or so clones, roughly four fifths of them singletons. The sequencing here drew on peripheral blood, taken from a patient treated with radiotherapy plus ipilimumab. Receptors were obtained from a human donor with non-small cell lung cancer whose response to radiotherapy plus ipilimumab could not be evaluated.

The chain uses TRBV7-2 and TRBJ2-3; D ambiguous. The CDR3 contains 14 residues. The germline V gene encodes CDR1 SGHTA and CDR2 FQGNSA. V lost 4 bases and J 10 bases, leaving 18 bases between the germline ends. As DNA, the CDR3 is TGTGCCAGCAGCTCCGAATCTACGGTCTTTTCGCAGTATTTT. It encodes CASSSESTVFSQYF.

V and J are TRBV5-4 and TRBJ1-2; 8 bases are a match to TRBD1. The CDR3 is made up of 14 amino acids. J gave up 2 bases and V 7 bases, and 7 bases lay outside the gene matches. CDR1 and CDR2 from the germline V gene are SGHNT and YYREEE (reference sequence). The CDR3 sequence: CASASGGTNYGYTF. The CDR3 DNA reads TGTGCCAGCGCATCAGGGGGCACGAACTATGGCTACACCTTC.

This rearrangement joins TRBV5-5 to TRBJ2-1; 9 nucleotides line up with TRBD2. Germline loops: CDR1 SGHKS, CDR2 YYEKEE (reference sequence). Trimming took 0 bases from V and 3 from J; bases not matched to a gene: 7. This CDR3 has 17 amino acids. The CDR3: CASSLERGTSIYNEQFF. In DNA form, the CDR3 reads TGTGCCAGCAGCTTGGAGCGCGGGACTAGCATCTACAATGAGCAGTTCTTC. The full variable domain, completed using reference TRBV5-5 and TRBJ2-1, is DAGVTQSPTHLIKTRGQQVTLRCSPISGHKSVSWYQQVLGQGPQFIFQYYEKEERGRGNFPDRFSARQFPNYSSELNVNALLLGDSALYLCASSLERGTSIYNEQFFGPGTRLTVL.

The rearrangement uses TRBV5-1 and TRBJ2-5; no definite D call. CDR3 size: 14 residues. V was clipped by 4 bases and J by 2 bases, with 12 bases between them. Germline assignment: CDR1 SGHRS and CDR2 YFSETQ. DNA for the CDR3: TGCGCCAGCAGCCCGGGTCCTAGGCAAGAGACCCAGTACTTC. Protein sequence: CASSPGPRQETQYF.

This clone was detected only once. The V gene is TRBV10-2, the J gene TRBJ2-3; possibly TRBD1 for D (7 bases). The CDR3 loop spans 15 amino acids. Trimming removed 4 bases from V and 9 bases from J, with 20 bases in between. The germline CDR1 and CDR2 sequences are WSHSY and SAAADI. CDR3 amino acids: CASSGGGGGRGTQYF. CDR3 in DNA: TGCGCCAGCAGTGGCGGAGGGGGCGGAAGGGGAACGCAGTATTTT.

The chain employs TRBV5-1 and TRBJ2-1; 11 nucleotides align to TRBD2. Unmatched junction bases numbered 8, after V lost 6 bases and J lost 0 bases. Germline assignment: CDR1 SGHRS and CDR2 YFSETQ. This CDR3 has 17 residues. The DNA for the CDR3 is TGCGCCAGCACGTTGTTTAGCGGGGGGGGCTCCTACAATGAGCAGTTCTTC. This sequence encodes CASTLFSGGGSYNEQFF.

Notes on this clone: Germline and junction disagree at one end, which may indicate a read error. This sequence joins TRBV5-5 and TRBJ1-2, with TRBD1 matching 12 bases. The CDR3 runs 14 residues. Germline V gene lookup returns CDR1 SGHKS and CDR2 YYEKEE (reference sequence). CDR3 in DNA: TGTGCCAGCAGCTTTCGGGGACAGGGGGCTCCTCTATCCTTC. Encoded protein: CASSFRGQGAPLSF.

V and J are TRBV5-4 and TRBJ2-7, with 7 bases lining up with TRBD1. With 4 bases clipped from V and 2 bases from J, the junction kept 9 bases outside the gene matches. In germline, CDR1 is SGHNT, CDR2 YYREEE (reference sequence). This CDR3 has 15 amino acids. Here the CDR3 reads CASSPGTEYTYEQYF. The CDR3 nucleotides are TGTGCCAGCAGCCCCGGGACAGAGTATACCTACGAGCAGTACTTC.

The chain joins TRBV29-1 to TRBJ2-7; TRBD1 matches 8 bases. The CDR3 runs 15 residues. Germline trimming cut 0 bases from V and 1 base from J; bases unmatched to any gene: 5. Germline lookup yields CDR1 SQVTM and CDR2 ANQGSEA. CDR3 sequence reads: CSVEDRRQGSYEQYF. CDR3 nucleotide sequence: TGCAGCGTTGAAGATAGGAGACAGGGGTCCTACGAGCAGTACTTC.

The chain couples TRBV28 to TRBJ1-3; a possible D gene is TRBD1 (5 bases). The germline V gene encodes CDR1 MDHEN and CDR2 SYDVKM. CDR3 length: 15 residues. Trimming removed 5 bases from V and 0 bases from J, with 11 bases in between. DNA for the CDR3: TGTGCCAGCAGTCTATCGACAGCCTCTGGAAACACCATATATTTT. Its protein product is CASSLSTASGNTIYF.

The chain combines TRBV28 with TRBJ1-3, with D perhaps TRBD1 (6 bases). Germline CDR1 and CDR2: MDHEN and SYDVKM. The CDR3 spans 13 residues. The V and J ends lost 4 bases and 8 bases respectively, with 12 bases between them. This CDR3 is CASSSGTLDTIYF. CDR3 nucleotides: TGTGCCAGCAGTTCTGGGACATTGGACACCATATATTTT.

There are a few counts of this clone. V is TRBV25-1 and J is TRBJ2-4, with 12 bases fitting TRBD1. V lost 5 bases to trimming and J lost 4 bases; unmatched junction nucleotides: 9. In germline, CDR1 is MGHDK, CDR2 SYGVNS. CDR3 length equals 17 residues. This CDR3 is CASSSGQGARGKNIQYF. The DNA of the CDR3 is TGTGCCAGCAGTTCGGGACAGGGGGCGCGAGGTAAAAACATTCAGTACTTC.

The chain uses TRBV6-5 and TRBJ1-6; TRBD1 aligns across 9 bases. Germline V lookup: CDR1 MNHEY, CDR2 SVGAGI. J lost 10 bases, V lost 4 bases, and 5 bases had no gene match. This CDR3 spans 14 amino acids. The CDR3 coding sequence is TGTGCCAGCAGTTCGACAGGGGGGCGATCACCCCTCCACTTT. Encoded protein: CASSSTGGRSPLHF.

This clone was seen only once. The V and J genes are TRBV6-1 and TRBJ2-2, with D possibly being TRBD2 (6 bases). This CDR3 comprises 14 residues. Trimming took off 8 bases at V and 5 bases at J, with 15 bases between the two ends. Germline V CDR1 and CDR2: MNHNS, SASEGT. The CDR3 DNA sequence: TGTGCCAGCGAATGGAGGGGTGCTACCGGGGAGCTGTTTTTT. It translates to CASEWRGATGELFF.

As DNA, the CDR3 is TGTGCCAGCAGTTCCCTGGACAGCCAGCCCCAGCATTTT. It translates to CASSSLDSQPQHF. The genes are TRBV27 and TRBJ1-5, with a tentative D call TRBD1 (6 bases). The CDR3 has 13 residues. The ends were cut back, 4 bases at V and 7 bases at J, with 11 bases in the middle. Germline CDR1 MNHEY, CDR2 SMNVEV (reference sequence).

Written as DNA, the CDR3 is TGCGCCAGCAGTGAGTCGTTCAACACATACGAGCAGTACTTC. Encoded protein: CASSESFNTYEQYF. The chain combines TRBV10-2 with TRBJ2-7; the D is unclear. CDR3 length: 14 amino acids. CDR1 is WSHSY, CDR2 SAAADI, per germline. V was pared by 0 bases and J by 4 bases, with 10 bases between.

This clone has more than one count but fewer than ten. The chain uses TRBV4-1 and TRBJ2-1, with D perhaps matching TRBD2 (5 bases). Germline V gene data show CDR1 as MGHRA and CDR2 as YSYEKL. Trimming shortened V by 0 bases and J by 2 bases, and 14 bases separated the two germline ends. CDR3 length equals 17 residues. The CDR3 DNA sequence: TGCGCCAGCAGCCAAGATATGAGGGCCCGGACCTACAATGAGCAGTTCTTC. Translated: CASSQDMRARTYNEQFF.

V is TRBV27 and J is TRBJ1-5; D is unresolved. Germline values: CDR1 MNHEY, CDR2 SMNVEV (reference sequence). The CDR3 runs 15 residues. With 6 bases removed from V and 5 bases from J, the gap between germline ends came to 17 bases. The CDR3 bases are TGTGCCAGCAGCCCAGGCGAGGGATTACATCAGCCCCAGCATTTT. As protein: CASSPGEGLHQPQHF.

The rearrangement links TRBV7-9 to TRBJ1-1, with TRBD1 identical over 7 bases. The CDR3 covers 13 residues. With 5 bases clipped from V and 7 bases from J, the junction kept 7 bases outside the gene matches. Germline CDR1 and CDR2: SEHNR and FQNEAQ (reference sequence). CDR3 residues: CASSHDRDDEAFF. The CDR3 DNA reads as TGTGCCAGCAGCCACGACAGGGATGATGAAGCTTTCTTT. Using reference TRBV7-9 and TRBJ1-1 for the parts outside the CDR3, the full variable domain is DTGVSQNPRHKITKRGQNVTFRCDPISEHNRLYWYRQTLGQGPEFLTYFQNEAQLEKSRLLSDRFSAERPKGSFSTLEIQRTEQGDSAMYLCASSHDRDDEAFFGQGTRLTVV.

Here the CDR3 reads CASSPTGTREQYF. The DNA of the CDR3 is TGTGCCAGCAGTCCTACCGGGACACGGGAGCAGTACTTC. The rearrangement uses TRBV6-5 and TRBJ2-7; perhaps TRBD1 as D (6 bases). With 5 bases removed from V and 7 bases from J, the gap between germline ends came to 15 bases. CDR3 length: 13 residues. Germline assignment: CDR1 MNHEY and CDR2 SVGAGI.

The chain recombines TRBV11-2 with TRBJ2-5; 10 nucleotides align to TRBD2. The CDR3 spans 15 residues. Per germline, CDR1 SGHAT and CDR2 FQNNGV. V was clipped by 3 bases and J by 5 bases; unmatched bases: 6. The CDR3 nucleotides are TGTGCCAGCAGCTTCCCACTAGCGGGGAGGGAGACCCAGTACTTC. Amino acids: CASSFPLAGRETQYF.

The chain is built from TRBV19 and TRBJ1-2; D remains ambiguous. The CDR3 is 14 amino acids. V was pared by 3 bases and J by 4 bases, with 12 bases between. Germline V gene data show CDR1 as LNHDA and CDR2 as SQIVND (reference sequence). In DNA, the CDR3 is TGTGCCAGTAGTATCTCGACTACTGGCTATGGCTACACCTTC. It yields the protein CASSISTTGYGYTF.

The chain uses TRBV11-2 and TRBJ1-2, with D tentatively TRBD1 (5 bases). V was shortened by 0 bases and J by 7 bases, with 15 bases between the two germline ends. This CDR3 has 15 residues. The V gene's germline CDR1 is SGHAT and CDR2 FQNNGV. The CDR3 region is CASSLEIAGDGGYTF. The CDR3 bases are TGTGCCAGCAGCTTAGAAATCGCGGGGGACGGTGGCTACACCTTC.

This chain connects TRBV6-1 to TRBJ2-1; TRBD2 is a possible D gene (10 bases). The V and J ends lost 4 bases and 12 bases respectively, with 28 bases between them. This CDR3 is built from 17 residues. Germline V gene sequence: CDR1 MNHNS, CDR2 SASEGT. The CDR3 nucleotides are TGTGCCAGCAGTGCTGGACAGGGGCTAGCGGGAGTCAACACGCAGTTCTTC. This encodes CASSAGQGLAGVNTQFF.

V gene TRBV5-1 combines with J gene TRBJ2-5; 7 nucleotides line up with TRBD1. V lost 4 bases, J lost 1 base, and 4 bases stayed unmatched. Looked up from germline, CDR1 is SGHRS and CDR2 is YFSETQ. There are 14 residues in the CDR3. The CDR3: CASSATGPQETQYF. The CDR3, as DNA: TGCGCCAGCAGCGCGACAGGGCCCCAAGAGACCCAGTACTTC.

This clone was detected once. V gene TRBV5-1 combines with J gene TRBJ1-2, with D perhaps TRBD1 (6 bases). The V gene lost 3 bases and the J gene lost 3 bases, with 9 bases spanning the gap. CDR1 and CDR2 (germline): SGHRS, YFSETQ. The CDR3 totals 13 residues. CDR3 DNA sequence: TGCGCCAGCAGCTCCTCAGGGGACTATGGCTACACCTTC. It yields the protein CASSSSGDYGYTF.

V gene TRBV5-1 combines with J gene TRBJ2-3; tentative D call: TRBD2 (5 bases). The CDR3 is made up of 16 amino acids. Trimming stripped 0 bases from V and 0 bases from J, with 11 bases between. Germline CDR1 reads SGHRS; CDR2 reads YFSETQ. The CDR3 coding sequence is TGCGCCAGCAGCTTGGGGGCCGGGGTTAGCACAGATACGCAGTATTTT. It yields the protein CASSLGAGVSTDTQYF. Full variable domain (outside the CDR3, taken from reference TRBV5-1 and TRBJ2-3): KAGVTQTPRYLIKTRGQQVTLSCSPISGHRSVSWYQQTPGQGLQFLFEYFSETQRNKGNFPGRFSGRQFSNSRSEMNVSTLELGDSALYLCASSLGAGVSTDTQYFGPGTRLTVL.

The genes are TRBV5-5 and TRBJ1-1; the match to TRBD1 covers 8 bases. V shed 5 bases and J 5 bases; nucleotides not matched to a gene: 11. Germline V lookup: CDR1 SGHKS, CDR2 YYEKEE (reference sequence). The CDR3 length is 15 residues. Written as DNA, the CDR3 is TGTGCCAGCAGATGGGACGGACAGGGAGGTACTGAAGCTTTCTTT. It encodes CASRWDGQGGTEAFF.